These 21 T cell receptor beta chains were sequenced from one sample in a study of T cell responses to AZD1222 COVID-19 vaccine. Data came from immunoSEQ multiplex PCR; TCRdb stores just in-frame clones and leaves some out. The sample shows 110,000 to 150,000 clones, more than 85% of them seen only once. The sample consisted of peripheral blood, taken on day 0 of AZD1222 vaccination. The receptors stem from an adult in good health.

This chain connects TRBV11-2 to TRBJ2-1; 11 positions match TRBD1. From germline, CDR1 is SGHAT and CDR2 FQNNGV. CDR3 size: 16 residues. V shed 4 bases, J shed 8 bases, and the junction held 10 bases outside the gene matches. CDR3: CASSSIGQGARYEQFF. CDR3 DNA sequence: TGTGCCAGCAGCTCAATAGGACAGGGGGCTCGGTATGAGCAGTTCTTC.

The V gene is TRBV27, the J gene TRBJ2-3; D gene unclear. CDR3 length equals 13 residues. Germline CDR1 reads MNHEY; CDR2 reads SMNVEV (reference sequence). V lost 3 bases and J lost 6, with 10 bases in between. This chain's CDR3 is CASSFSPLDTQYF. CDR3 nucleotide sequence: TGTGCCAGCAGTTTTTCTCCTTTGGATACGCAGTATTTT.

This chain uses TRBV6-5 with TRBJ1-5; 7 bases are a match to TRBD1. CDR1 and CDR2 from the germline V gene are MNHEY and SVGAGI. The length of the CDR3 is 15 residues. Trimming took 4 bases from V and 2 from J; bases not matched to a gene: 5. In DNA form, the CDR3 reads TGTGCCAGCAGTTTACAGGGGTTGGGCAATCAGCCCCAGCATTTT. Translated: CASSLQGLGNQPQHF.

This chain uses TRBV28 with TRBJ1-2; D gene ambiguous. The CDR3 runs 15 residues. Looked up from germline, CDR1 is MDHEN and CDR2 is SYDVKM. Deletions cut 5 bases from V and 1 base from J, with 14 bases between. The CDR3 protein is CASSLRPLYNYGYTF. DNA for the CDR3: TGTGCCAGCAGTCTCCGACCCCTATATAACTATGGCTACACCTTC.

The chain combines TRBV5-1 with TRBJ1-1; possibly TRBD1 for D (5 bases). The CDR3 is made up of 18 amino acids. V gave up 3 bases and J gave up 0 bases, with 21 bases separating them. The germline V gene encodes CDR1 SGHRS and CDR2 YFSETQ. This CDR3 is CASSSGRLGGSVNTEAFF. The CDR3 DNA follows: TGCGCCAGCAGCTCGGGACGTTTAGGCGGATCCGTGAACACTGAAGCTTTCTTT.

The CDR3 protein is CASSNPGDSYEQYF. The CDR3, as DNA: TGTGCCAGCAGCAACCCCGGGGACTCCTACGAGCAGTACTTC. This rearrangement joins TRBV7-9 to TRBJ2-7; a weak D match, TRBD2 (5 bases). Germline V gene data show CDR1 as SEHNR and CDR2 as FQNEAQ (reference sequence). This CDR3 region has 14 residues. Trimming removed 5 bases from V and 0 bases from J, with 11 bases in between.

The chain's CDR3 is CATSRGGRTGEQYF. CDR3 nucleotide sequence: TGTGCCACCAGCAGAGGCGGCAGGACGGGCGAGCAGTACTTC. This chain links TRBV15 with TRBJ2-7; D is ambiguous. V was pared by 1 base and J by 6 bases, with 13 bases between. Germline V gives CDR1 LNHNV, CDR2 YYDKDF (reference sequence). The CDR3 sequence is 14 residues long.

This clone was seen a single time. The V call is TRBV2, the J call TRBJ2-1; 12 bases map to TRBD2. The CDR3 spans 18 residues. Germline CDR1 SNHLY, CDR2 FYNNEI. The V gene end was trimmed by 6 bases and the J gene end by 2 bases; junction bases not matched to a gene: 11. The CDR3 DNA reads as TGTGCCAGCAGGGGTGGACTAGCGGGGCCCACACCCTACAATGAGCAGTTCTTC. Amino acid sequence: CASRGGLAGPTPYNEQFF.

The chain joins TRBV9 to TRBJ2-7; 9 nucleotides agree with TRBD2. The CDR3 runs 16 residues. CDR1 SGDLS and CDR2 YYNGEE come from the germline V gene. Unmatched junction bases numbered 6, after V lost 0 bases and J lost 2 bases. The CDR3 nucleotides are TGTGCCAGCAGCGTAGTTGCGGGAGGGTTTACCTACGAGCAGTACTTC. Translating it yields CASSVVAGGFTYEQYF.

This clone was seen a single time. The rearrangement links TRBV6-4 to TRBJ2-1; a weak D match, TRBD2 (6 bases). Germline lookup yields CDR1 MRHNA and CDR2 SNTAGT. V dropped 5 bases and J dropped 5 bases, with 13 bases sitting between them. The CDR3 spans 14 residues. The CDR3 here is CASSPGAANNEQFF. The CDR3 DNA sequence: TGTGCCAGCAGTCCGGGAGCGGCCAACAATGAGCAGTTCTTC.

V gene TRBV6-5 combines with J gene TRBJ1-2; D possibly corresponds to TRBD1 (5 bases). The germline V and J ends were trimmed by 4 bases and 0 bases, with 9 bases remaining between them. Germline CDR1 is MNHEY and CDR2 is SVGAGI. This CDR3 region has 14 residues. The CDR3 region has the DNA TGTGCCAGCAGTTCTGGGACCGCTAACTATGGCTACACCTTC. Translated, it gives CASSSGTANYGYTF.

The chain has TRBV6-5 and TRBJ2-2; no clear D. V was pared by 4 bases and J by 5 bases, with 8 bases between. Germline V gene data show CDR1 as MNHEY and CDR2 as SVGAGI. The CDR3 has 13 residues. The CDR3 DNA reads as TGTGCCAGCAGTTCGACCAAAACCGGGGAGCTGTTTTTT. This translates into CASSSTKTGELFF.

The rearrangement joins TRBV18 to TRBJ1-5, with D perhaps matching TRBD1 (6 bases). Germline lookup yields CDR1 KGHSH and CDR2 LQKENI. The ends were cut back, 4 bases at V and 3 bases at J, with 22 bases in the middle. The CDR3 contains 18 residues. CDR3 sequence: CASSRTATSSKNNQPQHF. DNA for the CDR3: TGTGCCAGCTCACGGACAGCGACTAGTAGCAAAAACAATCAGCCCCAGCATTTT.

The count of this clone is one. CDR3 in amino acids: CSASDPVGLTDTQYF. The CDR3, as DNA: TGCAGTGCTAGTGATCCGGTGGGGCTAACAGATACGCAGTATTTT. The V gene is TRBV20-1, the J gene TRBJ2-3; perhaps TRBD1 as D (5 bases). The length of the CDR3 is 15 residues. CDR1 is DFQATT and CDR2 is SNEGSKA in the germline V gene (reference sequence). Trimming pared 3 bases from V and 3 bases from J, leaving 16 bases between.

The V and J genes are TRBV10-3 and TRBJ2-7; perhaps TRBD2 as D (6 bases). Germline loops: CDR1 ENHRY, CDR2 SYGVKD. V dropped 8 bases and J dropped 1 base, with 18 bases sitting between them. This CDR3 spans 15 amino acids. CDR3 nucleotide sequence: TGTGCCATCGGAGCCCCGGGACTGCAATCCTACGAGCAGTACTTC. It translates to CAIGAPGLQSYEQYF.

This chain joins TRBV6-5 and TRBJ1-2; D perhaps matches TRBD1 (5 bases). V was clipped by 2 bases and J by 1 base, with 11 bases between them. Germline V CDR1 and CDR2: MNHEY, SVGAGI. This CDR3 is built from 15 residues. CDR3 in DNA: TGTGCCAGCAGTTACCTGGGGACGGTTAACTATGGCTACACCTTC. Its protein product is CASSYLGTVNYGYTF.

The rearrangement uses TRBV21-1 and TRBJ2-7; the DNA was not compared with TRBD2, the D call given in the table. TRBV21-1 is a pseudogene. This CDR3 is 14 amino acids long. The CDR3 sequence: CASTLAGGPHEQYF. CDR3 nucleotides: TGTGCCAGCACCTTAGCGGGAGGGCCCCACGAGCAGTACTTC.

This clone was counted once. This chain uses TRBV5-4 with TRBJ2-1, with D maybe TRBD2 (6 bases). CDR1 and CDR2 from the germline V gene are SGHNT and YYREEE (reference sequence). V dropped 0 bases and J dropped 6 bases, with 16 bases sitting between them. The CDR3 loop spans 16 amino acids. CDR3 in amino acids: CASSLASALGGNEQFF. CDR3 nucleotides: TGTGCCAGCAGCTTGGCTAGCGCCCTCGGGGGCAATGAGCAGTTCTTC. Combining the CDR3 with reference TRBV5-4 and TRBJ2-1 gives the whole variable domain ETGVTQSPTHLIKTRGQQVTLRCSSQSGHNTVSWYQQALGQGPQFIFQYYREEENGRGNFPPRFSGLQFPNYSSELNVNALELDDSALYLCASSLASALGGNEQFFGPGTRLTVL.

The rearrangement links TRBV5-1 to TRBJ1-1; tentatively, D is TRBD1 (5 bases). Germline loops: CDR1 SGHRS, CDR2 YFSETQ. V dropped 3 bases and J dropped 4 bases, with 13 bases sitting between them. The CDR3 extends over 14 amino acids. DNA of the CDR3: TGCGCCAGCAGCTCAGGGATTTCTGGCACTGAAGCTTTCTTT. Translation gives CASSSGISGTEAFF.

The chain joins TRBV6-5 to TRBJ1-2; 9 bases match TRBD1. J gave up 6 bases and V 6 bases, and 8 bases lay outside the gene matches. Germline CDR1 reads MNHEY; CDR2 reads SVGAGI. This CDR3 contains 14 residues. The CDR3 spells CASRLRQGVNGYTF. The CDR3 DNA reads TGTGCCAGCAGACTAAGACAGGGGGTTAATGGCTACACCTTC.

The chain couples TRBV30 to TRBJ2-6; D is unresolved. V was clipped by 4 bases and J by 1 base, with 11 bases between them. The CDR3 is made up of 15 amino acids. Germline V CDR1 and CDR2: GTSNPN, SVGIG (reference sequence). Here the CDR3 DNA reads TGTGCCTGGACAGTCCCCCGTTCTGGGGCCAACGTCCTGACTTTC. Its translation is CAWTVPRSGANVLTF. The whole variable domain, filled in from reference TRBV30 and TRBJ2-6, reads SQTIHQWPATLVQPVGSPLSLECTVEGTSNPNLYWYRQAAGRGLQLLFYSVGIGQISSEVPQNLSASRPQDRQFILSSKKLLLSDSGFYLCAWTVPRSGANVLTFGAGSRLTVL.